The 31 T cell receptor beta chains below all came from one sample that was sequenced in a study of identical twins. MiXCR, applied by TCRdb to the 5' RACE reads, yields one record per CDR3 protein. Of some 250,000 distinct CDR3 sequences listed, over 5% are singletons. This sample was also put to use in a study of T cells expressing NK-cell markers.

Sequenced input: CD8+ T cells sorted from blood. The receptors were gathered from a young woman in good health.

This clonotype appeared many times. Written as DNA, the CDR3 is TGTGCCAGCAGTCGGACTAGCGGGGCCTACGAGCAGTACTTC. Protein sequence: CASSRTSGAYEQYF. The rearrangement links TRBV13 to TRBJ2-7; 12 bases match TRBD2. CDR1 and CDR2 from the germline V gene are PRHDT and FYEKMQ (reference sequence). This CDR3 has 14 amino acids. Losses at the gene ends were 6 bases for V and 2 bases for J; bases not matched to a gene: 2.

The table lists this clonotype with many counts. This chain links TRBV24-1 with TRBJ2-1; 11 nucleotides agree with TRBD2. The CDR3 totals 16 residues. Germline CDR1 is KGHDR and CDR2 is SFDVKD. J lost 6 bases, V lost 4 bases, and 7 bases had no gene match. CDR3 nucleotide sequence: TGTGCCACCAGTGACCCCGGGACTAGCGGATCCAATGAGCAGTTCTTC. Amino acids: CATSDPGTSGSNEQFF.

The sample holds many counts of this clonotype. The chain couples TRBV16 to TRBJ1-1; a weak D match, TRBD1 (5 bases). There are 13 residues in the CDR3. Germline V CDR1 and CDR2: KGHSY, FQNENV. V was shortened by 0 bases and J by 6 bases, with 8 bases between the two germline ends. This CDR3 reads CASSQSKGSEAFF. CDR3 sequence (DNA): TGTGCCAGCAGCCAATCGAAGGGGTCTGAAGCTTTCTTT.

This clonotype was found a few times. The CDR3 DNA reads TGCAGTGCGGGGGGGGGGGATACGCAGTATTTT. It encodes CSAGGGDTQYF. This chain links TRBV20-1 with TRBJ2-3; 7 positions match TRBD2. The length of the CDR3 is 11 residues. The germline V gene has CDR1 DFQATT and CDR2 SNEGSKA (reference sequence). With V trimmed by 6 bases and J by 6 bases, 3 bases remained unmatched.

In its sample, this clonotype was seen a few times. The J gene is TRBJ2-1, the V gene TRBV11-2; D may be TRBD2 (6 bases). Looked up from germline, CDR1 is SGHAT and CDR2 is FQNNGV. CDR3 length: 18 residues. The ends were cut back, 5 bases at V and 7 bases at J, with 27 bases in the middle. Here the CDR3 DNA reads TGTGCCAGCAGCGTCTCTGTTTGGGACTGGATTTGGGGAAATGAGCAGTTCTTC. This encodes CASSVSVWDWIWGNEQFF.

At least ten counts were recorded for this clonotype. The chain employs TRBV4-3 and TRBJ2-7, with 9 bases fitting TRBD1. Germline V gene lookup returns CDR1 LGHNA and CDR2 YSLEER. V gave up 0 bases and J gave up 6 bases; unmatched junction bases: 12. The CDR3 has 17 residues. CDR3 coding DNA: TGCGCCAGCAGCCAAGAAGTGGTAGGGACAGGGTCCCCCGAGCAGTACTTC. Translating it yields CASSQEVVGTGSPEQYF.

In this sample, this clonotype turned up many times. The chain employs TRBV25-1 and TRBJ2-4; D is ambiguous. V was trimmed by 3 bases and J by 4 bases, leaving 4 bases between them. There are 12 residues in the CDR3. The germline V gene encodes CDR1 MGHDK and CDR2 SYGVNS. CDR3 in DNA: TGTGCCAGCAGTGACAGGAAAAACATTCAGTACTTC. It codes for CASSDRKNIQYF. Complete variable domain (other parts from reference TRBV25-1 and TRBJ2-4): EADIYQTPRYLVIGTGKKITLECSQTMGHDKMYWYQQDPGMELHLIHYSYGVNSTEKGDLSSESTVSRIRTEHFPLTLESARPSHTSQYLCASSDRKNIQYFGAGTRLSVL.

This clonotype was seen only a few times. The CDR3 region has the DNA TGTGCCAGCAAGTCGAGTCAAGGGGTAACTCGCTACGAGCAGTACTTC. Protein sequence: CASKSSQGVTRYEQYF. V is TRBV2 and J is TRBJ2-7; D may be TRBD1 (5 bases). V lost 7 bases and J lost 3, with 22 bases in between. CDR1 and CDR2 (germline): SNHLY, FYNNEI. This CDR3 region has 16 residues.

The chain links TRBV27 to TRBJ2-3; 9 bases fit TRBD2. This CDR3 is 19 amino acids long. After removal of 5 bases from V and 1 base from J, the junction contained 16 bases not matched to a gene. CDR1 MNHEY and CDR2 SMNVEV come from the germline V gene (reference sequence). CDR3: CASSPSSALPSGGTDTQYF. DNA for the CDR3: TGTGCCAGCAGTCCCTCCAGTGCACTACCTAGCGGGGGCACAGATACGCAGTATTTT.

This clonotype was seen a few times. J is TRBJ1-1 and V is TRBV5-1; 7 bases fit TRBD1. The ends lost 1 base at V and 4 bases at J; junction bases unmatched: 10. This CDR3 contains 16 residues. Looked up from germline, CDR1 is SGHRS and CDR2 is YFSETQ. CDR3 in amino acids: CASSLTSGAGGTEAFF. Here the CDR3 DNA reads TGCGCCAGCAGCTTGACCTCGGGGGCAGGGGGCACTGAAGCTTTCTTT.

This clonotype was seen at least ten times. The chain recombines TRBV20-1 with TRBJ1-5; D gene ambiguous. Germline loops: CDR1 DFQATT, CDR2 SNEGSKA (reference sequence). V was trimmed by 0 bases and J by 5 bases, leaving 14 bases between them. CDR3 length: 15 residues. The CDR3 nucleotides read TGCAGTGCTAGAGATCCGGCAGGTTCCCATCAGCCCCAGCATTTT. Its protein product is CSARDPAGSHQPQHF.

This clonotype was counted many times. V is TRBV7-9 and J is TRBJ2-5; D remains unclear. The CDR3 runs 11 residues. Germline values: CDR1 SEHNR, CDR2 FQNEAQ (reference sequence). V was shortened by 4 bases and J by 7 bases, with 7 bases between the two germline ends. For the CDR3, the DNA is TGTGCCAGCAGCTCGTCTGCGACCCAGTACTTC. Translation: CASSSSATQYF.

The chain is built from TRBV12-3 or TRBV12-4 and TRBJ2-1, with 10 bases aligning to TRBD1. V shed 6 bases, J shed 4 bases, and the junction held 3 bases outside the gene matches. The CDR3 runs to 14 residues. The CDR3 here is CASRQGQGYNEQFF. The CDR3 region has the DNA TGTGCCAGCAGGCAGGGACAGGGGTACAATGAGCAGTTCTTC.

The V gene is TRBV11-2, the J gene TRBJ2-7; 7 bases align to TRBD2. Germline values: CDR1 SGHAT, CDR2 FQNNGV. The CDR3 is made up of 14 amino acids. V lost 5 bases and J lost 4; bases outside the gene matches: 8. In DNA form, the CDR3 reads TGTGCCAGCAGCACGAGGGAGGGCCTGTACGAGCAGTACTTC. Its translation: CASSTREGLYEQYF.

The chain uses TRBV5-5 and TRBJ2-7; D unclear. Germline CDR1 SGHKS, CDR2 YYEKEE (reference sequence). The CDR3 has 12 amino acids. V was trimmed by 5 bases and J by 3 bases, leaving 9 bases between them. The CDR3 nucleotides read TGTGCCAGCAGGCTTGGGGACTACGAGCAGTACTTC. Its translation is CASRLGDYEQYF.

The sample holds many counts of this clonotype. The rearrangement links TRBV7-9 to TRBJ1-1; possible D gene TRBD1, 5 bases. V dropped 5 bases and J dropped 3 bases, with 19 bases sitting between them. Germline V gene sequence: CDR1 SEHNR, CDR2 FQNEAQ (reference sequence). The CDR3 contains 16 residues. In DNA form, the CDR3 reads TGTGCCAGCAGCCCCCAGGGATCTTACGGGGACACTGAAGCTTTCTTT. Translation gives CASSPQGSYGDTEAFF. Using reference TRBV7-9 and TRBJ1-1 for the parts outside the CDR3, the full variable domain is DTGVSQNPRHKITKRGQNVTFRCDPISEHNRLYWYRQTLGQGPEFLTYFQNEAQLEKSRLLSDRFSAERPKGSFSTLEIQRTEQGDSAMYLCASSPQGSYGDTEAFFGQGTRLTVV.

The rearrangement uses TRBV4-1 and TRBJ2-3; 7 nucleotides align to TRBD2. Germline V gene sequence: CDR1 MGHRA, CDR2 YSYEKL. After removal of 0 bases from V and 6 bases from J, the junction contained 9 bases not matched to a gene. The CDR3 contains 16 residues. CDR3 protein: CASSQEGGGAPDTQYF. The DNA of the CDR3 is TGCGCCAGCAGCCAAGAGGGGGGGGGTGCCCCGGATACGCAGTATTTT.

The chain has TRBV27 and TRBJ2-1, with D unresolved. V lost 1 base and J 0 bases, leaving 10 bases between the germline ends. The CDR3 has 16 residues. Germline V lookup: CDR1 MNHEY, CDR2 SMNVEV (reference sequence). This CDR3 is CASSLFAASSYNEQFF. The CDR3 DNA sequence: TGTGCCAGCAGTTTATTTGCGGCGAGCTCCTACAATGAGCAGTTCTTC.

V usage is TRBV12-3 or TRBV12-4 and J usage is TRBJ2-1; 15 bases agree with TRBD2. The V segment lost 3 bases and the J segment 2 bases; nucleotides outside the gene matches: 5. The length of the CDR3 is 18 residues. The CDR3 reads CASSLGLAGGPPYNEQFF. The CDR3 nucleotides are TGTGCCAGCAGTTTGGGACTAGCGGGGGGTCCTCCCTACAATGAGCAGTTCTTC.

The chain carries TRBV12-3 or TRBV12-4 and TRBJ2-1; D not certain. V lost 3 bases and J 5 bases, leaving 5 bases between the germline ends. The CDR3 totals 12 residues. The CDR3 sequence: CASSFLDNEQFF. The CDR3 nucleotides read TGTGCCAGCAGTTTTTTGGACAATGAGCAGTTCTTC.

The chain carries TRBV20-1 and TRBJ2-2; 8 nucleotides align to TRBD1. CDR1 DFQATT and CDR2 SNEGSKA come from the germline V gene (reference sequence). The CDR3 has 15 amino acids. With 5 bases clipped from V and 2 bases from J, the junction kept 7 bases outside the gene matches. The CDR3 bases are TGCAGTGCTGTCAGGGGGCCTCCCAACACCGGGGAGCTGTTTTTT. Translation gives CSAVRGPPNTGELFF.

This clonotype came up a few times. This chain links TRBV9 with TRBJ1-2; 8 bases are a match to TRBD1. The CDR3 has 14 residues. Germline loops: CDR1 SGDLS, CDR2 YYNGEE. Trimming took 4 bases from V and 10 from J; bases not matched to a gene: 12. The CDR3 DNA is TGTGCCAGCAGCTCCAACAGGGGGGCCTTAGACTACACCTTC. Residues: CASSSNRGALDYTF.

The rearrangement joins TRBV4-1 to TRBJ1-1; D unclear. Trimming took 1 base from V and 1 from J, leaving 4 bases between them. Germline CDR1 reads MGHRA; CDR2 reads YSYEKL. This CDR3 has 13 residues. The DNA for the CDR3 is TGCGCCAGCAGCCAAGCAAGGAACACTGAAGCTTTCTTT. Translated, it gives CASSQARNTEAFF.

The chain has TRBV4-3 and TRBJ2-2; D is unresolved. The CDR3 extends over 15 amino acids. Per germline, CDR1 LGHNA and CDR2 YSLEER. The V end lost 0 bases, the J end lost 6 bases, and 11 bases lay between the germline ends. CDR3 in DNA: TGCGCCAGCAGCCAAGATGTAGTAACTTCCGGGGAGCTGTTTTTT. Translation gives CASSQDVVTSGELFF.

Only a few counts were recorded for this clonotype. CDR3 loop: CASSQEGPPNTGELFF. For the CDR3, the DNA is TGCGCCAGCAGCCAAGAAGGGCCTCCGAACACCGGGGAGCTGTTTTTT. The rearrangement joins TRBV4-1 to TRBJ2-2; no reliable D call. Trimming took off 0 bases at V and 0 bases at J, with 8 bases between the two ends. Germline CDR1 is MGHRA and CDR2 is YSYEKL. The CDR3 sequence is 16 residues long.

The chain employs TRBV7-8 and TRBJ2-1, with 12 bases lining up with TRBD2. The CDR3 is 15 amino acids. J gave up 6 bases and V 5 bases, and 5 bases lay outside the gene matches. CDR1 SGHVS and CDR2 FQNEAQ come from the germline V gene. In DNA form, the CDR3 reads TGTGCCAGCAGCCAGACTAGCGGGAGCCTCAATGAGCAGTTCTTC. Protein product: CASSQTSGSLNEQFF.

The V call is TRBV6-1, the J call TRBJ2-7; 8 bases align to TRBD2. From germline, CDR1 is MNHNS and CDR2 SASEGT. The J segment lost 3 bases and the V segment lost 2 bases, leaving 6 bases of the junction unmatched. There are 15 residues in the CDR3. The CDR3 is CASSESGSKNYEQYF. In DNA, the CDR3 is TGTGCCAGCAGTGAAAGCGGGAGTAAGAACTACGAGCAGTACTTC.

This chain connects TRBV9 to TRBJ1-2; 7 bases align to TRBD1. The CDR3 runs to 15 residues. In germline, CDR1 is SGDLS, CDR2 YYNGEE. V trimming: 0 bases; J trimming: 7 bases; junction bases outside the gene matches: 9. The CDR3 DNA reads as TGTGCCAGCAGCGTAGCTGAAGACAGGGAGGGTGGCTACACCTTC. This sequence encodes CASSVAEDREGGYTF.

The rearrangement links TRBV29-1 to TRBJ1-1; 8 bases agree with TRBD1. V lost 5 bases, J lost 10 bases, and 6 bases stayed unmatched. The CDR3 contains 11 residues. The germline CDR1 and CDR2 sequences are SQVTM and ANQGSEA. The CDR3, as DNA: TGCAGCGTTCCGGACGGGACAGGAGCTTTCTTT. It translates to CSVPDGTGAFF.

This clonotype was seen many times. This sequence joins TRBV15 and TRBJ2-1; D not resolved. This CDR3 has 12 amino acids. Germline V gives CDR1 LNHNV, CDR2 YYDKDF (reference sequence). V dropped 6 bases and J dropped 9 bases, with 12 bases sitting between them. The CDR3: CATSHQHGEQFF. CDR3 nucleotides: TGTGCCACCAGTCATCAACACGGTGAGCAGTTCTTC.

This clonotype was observed a few times. The chain couples TRBV7-6 to TRBJ2-1; tentatively, D is TRBD2 (6 bases). Trimming left V 2 bases short and J 1 base short, with 9 bases between. Germline CDR1 and CDR2: SGHVS and FNYEAQ. CDR3 length: 15 residues. The CDR3 region is CASSLPGVSYNEQFF. In DNA, the CDR3 is TGTGCCAGCAGCTTACCGGGGGTTTCCTACAATGAGCAGTTCTTC.